The next 9 T cell receptor beta chains were all read from a single sample in a study of CD4 T cells in relation to SARS-CoV-2 and coronaviruses. The unexposed donors gave CD4+ T cells in about 2010-2019, prior to COVID-19. After 10 to 11 days of culture, CD4+ T cells were isolated. Clones were sequenced by immunoSEQ multiplex PCR, and TCRdb holds only the in-frame ones, with some missing. The repertoire holds tens of thousands of clones, with approximately 82% as singletons. These receptors have no known antigen. The sample comprised CD4+ T cells from PBMCs, cultured in vitro. These receptors came from a human donor in good health.

The chain recombines TRBV27 with TRBJ1-6, with 9 bases aligning to TRBD1. V shed 4 bases, J shed 6 bases, and the junction held 10 bases outside the gene matches. This CDR3 spans 17 amino acids. The V gene's germline CDR1 is MNHEY and CDR2 SMNVEV (reference sequence). As DNA, the CDR3 is TGTGCCAGCAGTTCTCGAGGGACAGGGTCCGTTAATTCACCCCTCCACTTT. Protein: CASSSRGTGSVNSPLHF.

The V gene is TRBV6-5, the J gene TRBJ2-2; D is unresolved. The germline gives CDR1 MNHEY, CDR2 SVGAGI. V shed 0 bases and J shed 6 bases, with 8 bases lying between them. The CDR3 runs 14 residues. Here the CDR3 DNA reads TGTGCCAGCAGTTACTCCCACCCCCCCGGGGAGCTGTTTTTT. Amino acid sequence: CASSYSHPPGELFF.

V is TRBV7-2 and J is TRBJ1-1; no reliable D call. Trimming stripped 1 base from V and 4 bases from J, with 7 bases between. The CDR3 covers 13 residues. In germline, CDR1 is SGHTA, CDR2 FQGNSA. The CDR3, as DNA: TGTGCCAGCAGCTTAGAACTTCTCACTGAAGCTTTCTTT. It yields the protein CASSLELLTEAFF.

V usage is TRBV5-1 and J usage is TRBJ2-7; D is uncertain. Germline loops: CDR1 SGHRS, CDR2 YFSETQ. The CDR3 is 13 residues long. V was clipped by 0 bases and J by 3 bases, with 7 bases between them. CDR3 in amino acids: CASSLEESYEQYF. CDR3 nucleotide sequence: TGCGCCAGCAGCTTGGAGGAAAGCTACGAGCAGTACTTC. The variable domain in full, with the rest retrieved from reference TRBV5-1 and TRBJ2-7, is KAGVTQTPRYLIKTRGQQVTLSCSPISGHRSVSWYQQTPGQGLQFLFEYFSETQRNKGNFPGRFSGRQFSNSRSEMNVSTLELGDSALYLCASSLEESYEQYFGPGTRLTVT.

The gene calls are TRBV28 and TRBJ1-2, with D uncertain. The CDR3 extends over 12 amino acids. Trimming removed 5 bases at V and 4 bases at J, with 8 bases between. Germline V gives CDR1 MDHEN, CDR2 SYDVKM. CDR3 in amino acids: CASSAAGYGYTF. The CDR3 nucleotides are TGTGCCAGCAGTGCAGCAGGCTATGGCTACACCTTC.

The chain combines TRBV18 with TRBJ2-7, with TRBD1 matching over 8 bases. This CDR3 comprises 13 residues. The J segment lost 7 bases and the V segment lost 2 bases, leaving 4 bases of the junction unmatched. CDR1 is KGHSH and CDR2 is LQKENI in the germline V gene. The CDR3 loop reads CASSPDRGSEQYF. CDR3 DNA sequence: TGTGCCAGCTCACCAGACAGGGGTAGTGAGCAGTACTTC. Combining the CDR3 with reference TRBV18 and TRBJ2-7 gives the whole variable domain NAGVMQNPRHLVRRRGQEARLRCSPMKGHSHVYWYRQLPEEGLKFMVYLQKENIIDESGMPKERFSAEFPKEGPSILRIQQVVRGDSAAYFCASSPDRGSEQYFGPGTRLTVT.

The gene calls are TRBV7-2 and TRBJ2-5; possible D gene TRBD1, 5 bases. The CDR3 has 13 residues. CDR1 and CDR2 (germline): SGHTA, FQGNSA. Trimming removed 0 bases at V and 7 bases at J, with 9 bases between. The DNA of the CDR3 is TGTGCCAGCAGCTTAGCAGGGGTTGGGACCCAGTACTTC. Translation: CASSLAGVGTQYF.

V is TRBV11-2 and J is TRBJ2-3; D ambiguous. Trimming pared 0 bases from V and 11 bases from J, leaving 15 bases between. This CDR3 region has 14 residues. Germline assignment: CDR1 SGHAT and CDR2 FQNNGV. The CDR3 bases are TGTGCCAGCAGCTTAGATGCCTCTCGTCGACAGCAGTATTTT. This sequence encodes CASSLDASRRQQYF.

The chain links TRBV20-1 to TRBJ1-1; 8 positions agree with TRBD1. This CDR3 is 15 amino acids long. CDR1 DFQATT and CDR2 SNEGSKA come from the germline V gene (reference sequence). Unmatched junction bases numbered 12, after V lost 3 bases and J lost 6 bases. This CDR3 is CSASPPTGGLAEAFF. The CDR3 region has the DNA TGCAGTGCTAGTCCCCCCACAGGGGGGTTGGCTGAAGCTTTCTTT.